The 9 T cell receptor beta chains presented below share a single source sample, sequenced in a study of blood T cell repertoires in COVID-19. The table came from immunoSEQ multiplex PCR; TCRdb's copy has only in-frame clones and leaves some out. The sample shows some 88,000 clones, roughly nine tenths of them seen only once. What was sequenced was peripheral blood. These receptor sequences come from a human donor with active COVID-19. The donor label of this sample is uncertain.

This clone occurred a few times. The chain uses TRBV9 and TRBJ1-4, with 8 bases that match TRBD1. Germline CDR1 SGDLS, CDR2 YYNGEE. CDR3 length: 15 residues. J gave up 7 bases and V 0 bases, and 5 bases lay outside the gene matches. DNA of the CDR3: TGTGCCAGCAGCGTAGGGACAGGGCGGACTGAAAAACTGTTTTTT. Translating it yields CASSVGTGRTEKLFF. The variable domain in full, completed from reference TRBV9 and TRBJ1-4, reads DSGVTQTPKHLITATGQRVTLRCSPRSGDLSVYWYQQSLDQGLQFLIQYYNGEERAKGNILERFSAQQFPDLHSELNLSSLELGDSALYFCASSVGTGRTEKLFFGSGTQLSVL.

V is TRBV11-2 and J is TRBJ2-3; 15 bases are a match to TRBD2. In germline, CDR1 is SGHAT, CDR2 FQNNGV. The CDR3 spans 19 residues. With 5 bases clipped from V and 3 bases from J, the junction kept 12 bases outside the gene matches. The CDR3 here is CASSQLGLAGGRSTDTQYF. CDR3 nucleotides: TGTGCCAGCAGCCAGTTGGGACTAGCGGGGGGTAGGTCAACAGATACGCAGTATTTT.

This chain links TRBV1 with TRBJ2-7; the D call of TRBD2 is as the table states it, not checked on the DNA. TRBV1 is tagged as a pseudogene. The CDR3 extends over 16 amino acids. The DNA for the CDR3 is TGCACCAGCAGCCAGGAAGCGGGGGGCCTGTATTCCGAGCAGTACTTC. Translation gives CTSSQEAGGLYSEQYF.

The CDR3: CAIRAGAPETQYF. CDR3 DNA sequence: TGTGCCATCAGGGCAGGGGCGCCCGAGACCCAGTACTTC. The J gene is TRBJ2-5, the V gene TRBV10-3, with D possibly TRBD1 on 6 matching bases. V lost 6 bases and J 5 bases, leaving 13 bases between the germline ends. The CDR3 runs to 13 residues. CDR1 and CDR2 from the germline V gene are ENHRY and SYGVKD.

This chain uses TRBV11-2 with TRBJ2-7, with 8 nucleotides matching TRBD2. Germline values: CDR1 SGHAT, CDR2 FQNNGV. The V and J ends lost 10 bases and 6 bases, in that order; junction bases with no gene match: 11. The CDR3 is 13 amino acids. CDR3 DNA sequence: TGTGCCACCAAGGGGACTAGTCGGGGCGAGCAGTACTTC. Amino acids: CATKGTSRGEQYF.

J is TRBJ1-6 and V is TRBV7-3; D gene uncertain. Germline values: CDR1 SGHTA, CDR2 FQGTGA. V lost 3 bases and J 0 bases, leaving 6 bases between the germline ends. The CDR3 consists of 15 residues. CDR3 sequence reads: CASSFRSSYNSPLHF. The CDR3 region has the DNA TGTGCCAGCAGCTTTAGAAGCTCCTATAATTCACCCCTCCACTTT.

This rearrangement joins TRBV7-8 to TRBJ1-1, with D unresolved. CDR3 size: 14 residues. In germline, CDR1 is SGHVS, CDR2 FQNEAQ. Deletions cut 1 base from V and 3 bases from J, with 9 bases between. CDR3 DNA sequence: TGTGCCAGCAGCTTAGGTATGGCGGACACTGAAGCTTTCTTT. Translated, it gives CASSLGMADTEAFF.

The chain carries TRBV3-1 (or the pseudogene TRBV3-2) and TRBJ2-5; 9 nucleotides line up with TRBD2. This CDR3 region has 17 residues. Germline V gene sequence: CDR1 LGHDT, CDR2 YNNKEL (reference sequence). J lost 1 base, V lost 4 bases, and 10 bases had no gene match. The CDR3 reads CASSPTVGRGGQETQYF. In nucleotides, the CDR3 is TGTGCCAGCAGCCCCACGGTCGGGCGGGGGGGCCAAGAGACCCAGTACTTC.

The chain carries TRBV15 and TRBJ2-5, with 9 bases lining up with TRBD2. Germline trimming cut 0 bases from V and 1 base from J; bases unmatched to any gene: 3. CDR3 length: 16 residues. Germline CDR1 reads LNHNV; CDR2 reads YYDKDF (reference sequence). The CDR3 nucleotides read TGTGCCACCAGCAGAGATTATAGCGGGGGCCAAGAGACCCAGTACTTC. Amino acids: CATSRDYSGGQETQYF.